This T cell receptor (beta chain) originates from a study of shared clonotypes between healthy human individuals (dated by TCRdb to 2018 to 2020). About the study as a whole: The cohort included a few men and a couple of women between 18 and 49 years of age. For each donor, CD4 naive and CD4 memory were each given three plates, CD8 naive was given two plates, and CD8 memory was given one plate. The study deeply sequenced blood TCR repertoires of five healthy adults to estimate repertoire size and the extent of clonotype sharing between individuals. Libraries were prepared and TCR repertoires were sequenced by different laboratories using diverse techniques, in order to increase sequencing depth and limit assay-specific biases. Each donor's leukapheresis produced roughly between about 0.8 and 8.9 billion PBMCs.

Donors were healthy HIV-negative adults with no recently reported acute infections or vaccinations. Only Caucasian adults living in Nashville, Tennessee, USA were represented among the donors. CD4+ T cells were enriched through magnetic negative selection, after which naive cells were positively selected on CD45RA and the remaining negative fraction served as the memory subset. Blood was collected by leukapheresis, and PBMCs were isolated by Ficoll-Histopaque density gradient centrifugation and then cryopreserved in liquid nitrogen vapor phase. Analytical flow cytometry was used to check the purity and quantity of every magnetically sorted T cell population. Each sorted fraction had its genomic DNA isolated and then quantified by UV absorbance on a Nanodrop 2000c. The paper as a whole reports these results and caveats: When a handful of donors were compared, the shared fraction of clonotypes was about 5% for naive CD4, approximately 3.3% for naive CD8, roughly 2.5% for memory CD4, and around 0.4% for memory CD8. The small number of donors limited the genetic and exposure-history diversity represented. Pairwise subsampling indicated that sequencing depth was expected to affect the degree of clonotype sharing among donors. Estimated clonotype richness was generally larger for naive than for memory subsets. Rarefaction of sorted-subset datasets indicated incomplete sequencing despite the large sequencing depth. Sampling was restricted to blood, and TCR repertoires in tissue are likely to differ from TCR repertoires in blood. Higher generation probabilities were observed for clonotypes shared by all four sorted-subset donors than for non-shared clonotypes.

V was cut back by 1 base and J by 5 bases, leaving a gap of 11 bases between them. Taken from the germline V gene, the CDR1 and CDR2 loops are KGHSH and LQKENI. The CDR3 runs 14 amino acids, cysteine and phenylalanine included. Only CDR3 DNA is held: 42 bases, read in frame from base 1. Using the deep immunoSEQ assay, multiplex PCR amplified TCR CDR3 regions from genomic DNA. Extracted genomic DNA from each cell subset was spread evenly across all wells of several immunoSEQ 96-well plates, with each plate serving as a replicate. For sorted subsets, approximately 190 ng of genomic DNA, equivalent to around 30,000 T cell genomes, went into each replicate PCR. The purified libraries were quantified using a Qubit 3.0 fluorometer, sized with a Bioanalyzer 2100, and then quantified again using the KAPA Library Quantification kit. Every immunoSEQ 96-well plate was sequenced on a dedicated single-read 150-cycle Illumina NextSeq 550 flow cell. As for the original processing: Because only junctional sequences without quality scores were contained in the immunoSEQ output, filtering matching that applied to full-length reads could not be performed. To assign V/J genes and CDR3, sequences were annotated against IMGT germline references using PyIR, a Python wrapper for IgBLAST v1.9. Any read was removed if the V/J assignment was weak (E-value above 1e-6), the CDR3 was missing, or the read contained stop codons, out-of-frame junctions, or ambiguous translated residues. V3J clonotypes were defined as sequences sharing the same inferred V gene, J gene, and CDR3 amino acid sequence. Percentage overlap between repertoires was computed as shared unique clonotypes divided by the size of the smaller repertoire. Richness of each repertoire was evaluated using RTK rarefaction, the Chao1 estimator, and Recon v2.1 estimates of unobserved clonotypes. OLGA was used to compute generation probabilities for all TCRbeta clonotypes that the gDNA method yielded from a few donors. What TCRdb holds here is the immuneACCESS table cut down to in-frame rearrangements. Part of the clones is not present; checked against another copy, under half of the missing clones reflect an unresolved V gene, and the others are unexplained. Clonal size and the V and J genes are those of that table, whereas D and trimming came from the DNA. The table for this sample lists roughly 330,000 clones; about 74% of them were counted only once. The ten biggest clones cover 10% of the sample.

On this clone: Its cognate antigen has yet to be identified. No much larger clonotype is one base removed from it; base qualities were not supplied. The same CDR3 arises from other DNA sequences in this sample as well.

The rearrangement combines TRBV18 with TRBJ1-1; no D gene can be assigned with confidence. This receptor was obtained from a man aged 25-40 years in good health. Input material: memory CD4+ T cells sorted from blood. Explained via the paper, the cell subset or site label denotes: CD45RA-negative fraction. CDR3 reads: CASSPQGGGTEAFF. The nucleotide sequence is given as TGTGCCAGCTCACCACAGGGCGGAGGGACTGAAGCTTTCTTT.